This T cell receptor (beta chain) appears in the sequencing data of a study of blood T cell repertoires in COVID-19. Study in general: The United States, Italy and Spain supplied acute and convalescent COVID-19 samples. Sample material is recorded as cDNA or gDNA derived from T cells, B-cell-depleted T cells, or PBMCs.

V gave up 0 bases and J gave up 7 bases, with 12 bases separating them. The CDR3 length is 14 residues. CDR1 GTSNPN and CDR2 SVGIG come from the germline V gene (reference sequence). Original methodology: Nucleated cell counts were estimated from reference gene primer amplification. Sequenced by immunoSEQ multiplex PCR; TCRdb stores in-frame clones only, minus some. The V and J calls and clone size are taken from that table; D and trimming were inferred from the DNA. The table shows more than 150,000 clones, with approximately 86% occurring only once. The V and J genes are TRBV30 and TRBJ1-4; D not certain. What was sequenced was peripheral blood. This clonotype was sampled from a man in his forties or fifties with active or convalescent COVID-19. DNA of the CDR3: TGTGCCTGGAGTGTCGGAGGGAAGGGTGAAAAACTGTTTTTT. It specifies CAWSVGGKGEKLFF.